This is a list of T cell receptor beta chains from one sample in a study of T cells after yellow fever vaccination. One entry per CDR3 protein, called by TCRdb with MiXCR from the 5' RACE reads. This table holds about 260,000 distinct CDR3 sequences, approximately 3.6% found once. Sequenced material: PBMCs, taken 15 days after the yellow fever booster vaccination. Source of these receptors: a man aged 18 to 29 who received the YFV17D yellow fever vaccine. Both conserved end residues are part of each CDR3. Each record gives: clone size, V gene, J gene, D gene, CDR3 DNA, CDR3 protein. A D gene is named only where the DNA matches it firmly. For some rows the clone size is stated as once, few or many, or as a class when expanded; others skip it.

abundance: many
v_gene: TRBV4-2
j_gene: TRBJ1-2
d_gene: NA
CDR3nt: TGTGCCAGCAGCCAAGAACAGGCCAGTGCCTATGGCTACACCTTC
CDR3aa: CASSQEQASAYGYTF

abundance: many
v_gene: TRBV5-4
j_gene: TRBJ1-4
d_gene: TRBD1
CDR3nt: TGTGCCAGCAGCCTTCAGGGGGCAAATGAAAAACTGTTTTTT
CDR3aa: CASSLQGANEKLFF

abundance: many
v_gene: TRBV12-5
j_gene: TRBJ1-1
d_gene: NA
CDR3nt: TGTGCTAGTGGTTCGACCTGGGCTAACACTGAAGCTTTCTTT
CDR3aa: CASGSTWANTEAFF

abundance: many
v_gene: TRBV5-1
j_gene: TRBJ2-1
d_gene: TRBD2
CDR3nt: TGCGCCAGCAGCTTGTCCCTAGCGGGGGGTGCGAATGAGCAGTTCTTC
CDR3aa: CASSLSLAGGANEQFF

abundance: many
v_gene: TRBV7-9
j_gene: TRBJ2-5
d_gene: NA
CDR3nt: TGTGCCAGCAGCTTACGTGAGGCAGGGCAAGAGACCCAGTACTTC
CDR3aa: CASSLREAGQETQYF

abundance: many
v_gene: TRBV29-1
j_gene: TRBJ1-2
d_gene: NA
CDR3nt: TGCAGCGTACAACTCTCCCAGGAGGGCTACACCTTC
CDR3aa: CSVQLSQEGYTF

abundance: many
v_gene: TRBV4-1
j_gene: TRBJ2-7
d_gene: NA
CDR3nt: TGCGCCAGCAGCCAAGTTCCTACAGGGTCAGGGGCCTACGAGCAGTACTTC
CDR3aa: CASSQVPTGSGAYEQYF

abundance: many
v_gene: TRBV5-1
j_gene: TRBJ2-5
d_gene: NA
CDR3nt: TGCGCCAGCAGCTACACGGACCCTAGACCTCAAGAGACCCAGTACTTC
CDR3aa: CASSYTDPRPQETQYF

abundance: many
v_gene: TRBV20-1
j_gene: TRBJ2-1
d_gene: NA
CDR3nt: TGCAGTGCTAGGGCCCTCGGGGGGCGGTACAATGAGCAGTTCTTC
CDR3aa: CSARALGGRYNEQFF

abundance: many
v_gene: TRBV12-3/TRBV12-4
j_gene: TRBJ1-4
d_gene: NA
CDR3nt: TGTGCCAGCAGGACAGGTTTCACTAATGAAAAACTGTTTTTT
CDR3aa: CASRTGFTNEKLFF

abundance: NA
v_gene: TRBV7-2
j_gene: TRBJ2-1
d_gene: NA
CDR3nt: TGTGCCAGCACCAAAGGGGGCTCCTACAATGAGCAGTTCTTC
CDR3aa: CASTKGGSYNEQFF

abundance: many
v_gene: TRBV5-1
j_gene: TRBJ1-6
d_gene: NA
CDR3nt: TGCGCCAGCAGCCCGGGCCCAGGATATAATTCACCCCTCCACTTT
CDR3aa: CASSPGPGYNSPLHF

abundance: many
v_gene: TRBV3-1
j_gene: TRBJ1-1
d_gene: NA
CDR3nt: TGTGCCAGCAGCCAAGATTCTGGGGGGACTGAAGCTTTCTTT
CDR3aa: CASSQDSGGTEAFF

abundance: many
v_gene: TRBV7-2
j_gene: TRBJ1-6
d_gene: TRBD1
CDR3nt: TGTGCCAGCAGCTTGACAGGGACATCGACTCCCCTCCACTTT
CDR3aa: CASSLTGTSTPLHF

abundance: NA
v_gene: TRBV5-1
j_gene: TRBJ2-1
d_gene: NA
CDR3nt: TGCGCCAGCAGCGTGGGCCTAGAGCAGTTCTTC
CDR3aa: CASSVGLEQFF

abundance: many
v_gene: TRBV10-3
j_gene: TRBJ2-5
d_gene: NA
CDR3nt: TGTGCCATCAGTGAGCATGGGGGCCGCGTCGAGACCCAGTACTTC
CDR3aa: CAISEHGGRVETQYF

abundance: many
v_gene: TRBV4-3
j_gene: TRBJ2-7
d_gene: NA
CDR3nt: TGCGCCAGCAGCCAAGATCCGGCCCTTGGGGCCTACGAGCAGTACTTC
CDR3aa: CASSQDPALGAYEQYF

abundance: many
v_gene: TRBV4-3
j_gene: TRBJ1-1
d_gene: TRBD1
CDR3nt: TGCGCCAGCAGCCAAGACTCCAGGGGGACTGAAGCTTTCTTT
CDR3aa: CASSQDSRGTEAFF

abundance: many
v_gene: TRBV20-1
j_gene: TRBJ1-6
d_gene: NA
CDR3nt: TGCAGTGCTAGAGACCCGAGTCCAAGGGCACCCCTCCACTTT
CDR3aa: CSARDPSPRAPLHF

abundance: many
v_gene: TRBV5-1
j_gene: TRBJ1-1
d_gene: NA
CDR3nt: TGCGCCAGCAGCGAAGCGCAGGTAGAACAGGCCCTGGGGGCTTTCTTT
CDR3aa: CASSEAQVEQALGAFF

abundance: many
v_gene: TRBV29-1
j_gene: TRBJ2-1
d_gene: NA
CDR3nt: TGCAGCGCTCCACCAGGGCTCCGGGTGGGCAATGAGCAGTTCTTC
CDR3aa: CSAPPGLRVGNEQFF

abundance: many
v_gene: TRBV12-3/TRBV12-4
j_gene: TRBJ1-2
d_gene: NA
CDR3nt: TGTGCCAGCAGTTCCCCCCCAGGAGGCTACACCTTC
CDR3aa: CASSSPPGGYTF

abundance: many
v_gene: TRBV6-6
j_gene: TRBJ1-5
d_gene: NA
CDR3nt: TGTGCCAGCAGTTACGCCCGAAGTACTAGCAATCAGCCCCAGCATTTT
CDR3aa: CASSYARSTSNQPQHF

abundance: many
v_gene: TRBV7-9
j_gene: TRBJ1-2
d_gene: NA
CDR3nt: TGTGCCAGCAGCCCCACTTCCAGGCCCGAGGGGGGCTACACCTTC
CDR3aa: CASSPTSRPEGGYTF

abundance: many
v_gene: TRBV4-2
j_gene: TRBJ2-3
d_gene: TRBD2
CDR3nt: TGTGCCAGCAGCCAAGATCGGGGGGGCACAGATACGCAGTATTTT
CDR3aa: CASSQDRGGTDTQYF

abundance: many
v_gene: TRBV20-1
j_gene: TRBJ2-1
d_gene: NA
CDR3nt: TGCAGTGCTAGAGATCGGCAGGACAATGAGCAGTTCTTC
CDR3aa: CSARDRQDNEQFF

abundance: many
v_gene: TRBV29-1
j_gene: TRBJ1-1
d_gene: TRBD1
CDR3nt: TGCAGCGTTGAATTTACAGGGGGCCGGGGTGAAGCTTTCTTT
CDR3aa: CSVEFTGGRGEAFF

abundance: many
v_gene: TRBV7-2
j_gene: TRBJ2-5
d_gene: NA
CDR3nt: TGTGCCAGCAGACATGTGCTAGGGCCCCAAGAGACCCAGTACTTC
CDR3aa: CASRHVLGPQETQYF

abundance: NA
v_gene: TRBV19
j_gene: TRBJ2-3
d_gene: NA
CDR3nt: TGTGCCAGTAGTCCGGCCCAGGGGCGAGATACGCAGTATTTT
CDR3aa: CASSPAQGRDTQYF

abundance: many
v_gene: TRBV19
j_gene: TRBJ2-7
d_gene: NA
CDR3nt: TGTGCCAGTAGTATAAGTAGGGTCAACGAGCAGTACTTC
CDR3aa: CASSISRVNEQYF

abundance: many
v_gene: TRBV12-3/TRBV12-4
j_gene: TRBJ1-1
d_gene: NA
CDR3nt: TGTGCCAGCACCATACAGGGACCCTTTGGCGCTTTCTTT
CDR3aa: CASTIQGPFGAFF

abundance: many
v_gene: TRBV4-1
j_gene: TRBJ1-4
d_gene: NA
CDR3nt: TGCGCCAGCAGCCAATGGCGGGCTGAAAAACTGTTTTTT
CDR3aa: CASSQWRAEKLFF

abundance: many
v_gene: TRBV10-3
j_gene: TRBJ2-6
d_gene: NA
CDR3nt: TGTGCCATCAAAAGGGGGGCCAACGTCCTGACTTTC
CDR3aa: CAIKRGANVLTF

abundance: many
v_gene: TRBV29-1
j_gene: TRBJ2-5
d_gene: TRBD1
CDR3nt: TGCAGCGTTGAGTACAGGGGGCAGCGAGAGACCCAGTACTTC
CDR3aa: CSVEYRGQRETQYF

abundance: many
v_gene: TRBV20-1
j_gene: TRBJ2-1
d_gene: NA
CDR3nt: TGCAGTGCTCAACCCCAGGGCTGGTCCTACAATGAGCAGTTCTTC
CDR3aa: CSAQPQGWSYNEQFF

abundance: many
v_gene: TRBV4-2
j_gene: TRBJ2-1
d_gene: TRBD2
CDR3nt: TGTGCCAGCAGCCAAGGAGCGGGGGGGCTTGATGAGCAGTTCTTC
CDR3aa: CASSQGAGGLDEQFF

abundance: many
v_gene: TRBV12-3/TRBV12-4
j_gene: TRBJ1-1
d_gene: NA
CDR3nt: TGTGCCAGCAGTCCCCGGGCAGGGAACACTGAAGCTTTCTTT
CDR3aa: CASSPRAGNTEAFF

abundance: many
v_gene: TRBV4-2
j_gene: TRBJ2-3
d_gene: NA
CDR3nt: TGTGCCAGCAGCCAAAGTCAAGCTGTGGCAGATACGCAGTATTTT
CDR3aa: CASSQSQAVADTQYF

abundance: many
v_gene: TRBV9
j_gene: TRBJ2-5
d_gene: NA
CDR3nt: TGTGCCAGCAGCAGGGGACAAGGGGAGACCCAGTACTTC
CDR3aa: CASSRGQGETQYF

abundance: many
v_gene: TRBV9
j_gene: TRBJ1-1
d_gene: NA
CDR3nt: TGTGCCAGCAGCGTTCTCTCGGGAAAGACTGAAGCTTTCTTT
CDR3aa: CASSVLSGKTEAFF

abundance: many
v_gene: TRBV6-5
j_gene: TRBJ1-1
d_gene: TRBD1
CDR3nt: TGTGCCAGCAGTTGGACAGGGGAGAGGACTGAAGCTTTCTTT
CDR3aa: CASSWTGERTEAFF